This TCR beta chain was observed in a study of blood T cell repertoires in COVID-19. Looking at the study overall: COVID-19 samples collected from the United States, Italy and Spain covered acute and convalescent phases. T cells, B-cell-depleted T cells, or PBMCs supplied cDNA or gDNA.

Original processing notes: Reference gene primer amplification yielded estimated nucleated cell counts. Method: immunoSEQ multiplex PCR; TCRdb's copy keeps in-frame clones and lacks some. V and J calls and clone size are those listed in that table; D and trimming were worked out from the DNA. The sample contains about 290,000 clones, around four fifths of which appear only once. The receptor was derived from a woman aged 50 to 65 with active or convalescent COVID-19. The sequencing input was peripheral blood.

CDR3 sequence: CASHFGGRTDTQYF. CDR3 bases: TGTGCCAGCCACTTCGGTGGGAGGACAGATACGCAGTATTTT. J is TRBJ2-3 and V is TRBV5-4; maybe TRBD2 (6 bases). V was shortened by 7 bases and J by 3 bases, with 15 bases between the two germline ends. This CDR3 region has 14 residues. CDR1 is SGHNT and CDR2 is YYREEE in the germline V gene (reference sequence).